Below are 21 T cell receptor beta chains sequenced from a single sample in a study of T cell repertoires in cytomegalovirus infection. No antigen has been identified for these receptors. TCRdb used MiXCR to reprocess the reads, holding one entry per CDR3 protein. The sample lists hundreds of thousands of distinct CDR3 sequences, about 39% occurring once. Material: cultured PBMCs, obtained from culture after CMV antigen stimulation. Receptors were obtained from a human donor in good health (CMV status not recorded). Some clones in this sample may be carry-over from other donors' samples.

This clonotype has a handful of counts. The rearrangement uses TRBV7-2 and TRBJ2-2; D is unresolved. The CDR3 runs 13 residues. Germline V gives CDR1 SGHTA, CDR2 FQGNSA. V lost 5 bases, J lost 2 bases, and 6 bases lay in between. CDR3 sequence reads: CASSAGNTGELFF. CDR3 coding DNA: TGTGCCAGCAGCGCCGGAAACACCGGGGAGCTGTTTTTT.

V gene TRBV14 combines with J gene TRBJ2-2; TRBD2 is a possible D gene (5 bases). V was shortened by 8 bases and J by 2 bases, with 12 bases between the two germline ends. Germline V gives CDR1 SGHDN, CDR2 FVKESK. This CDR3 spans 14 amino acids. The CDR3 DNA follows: TGTGCCAGCTCGAGGGTCTCCAACACCGGGGAGCTGTTTTTT. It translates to CASSRVSNTGELFF.

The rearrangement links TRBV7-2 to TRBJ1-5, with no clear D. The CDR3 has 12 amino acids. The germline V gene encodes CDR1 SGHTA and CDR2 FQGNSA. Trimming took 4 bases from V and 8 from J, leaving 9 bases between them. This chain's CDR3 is CASSSHREPQHF. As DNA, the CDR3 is TGTGCCAGCAGCTCGCATAGAGAGCCCCAGCATTTT.

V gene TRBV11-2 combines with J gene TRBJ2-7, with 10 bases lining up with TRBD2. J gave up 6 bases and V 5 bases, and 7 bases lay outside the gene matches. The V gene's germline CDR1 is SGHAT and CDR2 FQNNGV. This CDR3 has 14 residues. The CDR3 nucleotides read TGTGCCAGCAGCCTCGGGCAGCGGGAGGGCGAGCAGTACTTC. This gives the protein CASSLGQREGEQYF.

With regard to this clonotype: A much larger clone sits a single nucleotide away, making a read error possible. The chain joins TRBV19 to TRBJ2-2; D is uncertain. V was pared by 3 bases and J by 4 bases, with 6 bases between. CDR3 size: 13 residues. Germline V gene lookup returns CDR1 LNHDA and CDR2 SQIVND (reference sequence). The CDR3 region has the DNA TGTGCCAGTAGTATCCGGCGCACCGGGGAGCTGTTTTTT. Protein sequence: CASSIRRTGELFF.

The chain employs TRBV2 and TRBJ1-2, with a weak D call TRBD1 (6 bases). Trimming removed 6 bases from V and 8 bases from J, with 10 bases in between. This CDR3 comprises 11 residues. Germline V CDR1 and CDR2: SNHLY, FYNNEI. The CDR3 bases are TGTGCCAGCAGGACAGGATTAGGCTACACCTTC. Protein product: CASRTGLGYTF.

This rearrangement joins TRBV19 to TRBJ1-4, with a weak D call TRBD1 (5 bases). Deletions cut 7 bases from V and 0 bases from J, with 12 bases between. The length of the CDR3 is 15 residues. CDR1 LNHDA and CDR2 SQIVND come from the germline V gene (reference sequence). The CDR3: CASKKGLATNEKLFF. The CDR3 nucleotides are TGTGCCAGTAAAAAGGGGCTTGCAACTAATGAAAAACTGTTTTTT.

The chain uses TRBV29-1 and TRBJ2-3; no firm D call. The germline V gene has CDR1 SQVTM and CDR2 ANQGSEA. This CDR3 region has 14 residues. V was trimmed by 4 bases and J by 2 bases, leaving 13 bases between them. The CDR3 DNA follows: TGCAGCGTTGGAACTATCAGCAACACAGATACGCAGTATTTT. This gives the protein CSVGTISNTDTQYF.

DNA of the CDR3: TGTGCCACCAGCAGGGGTACAGTAGTCTCCTACGAGCAGTACTTC. As protein: CATSRGTVVSYEQYF. V and J are TRBV15 and TRBJ2-7, with D unresolved. The CDR3 totals 15 residues. In germline, CDR1 is LNHNV, CDR2 YYDKDF (reference sequence). The V end lost 3 bases, the J end lost 0 bases, and 12 bases lay between the germline ends.

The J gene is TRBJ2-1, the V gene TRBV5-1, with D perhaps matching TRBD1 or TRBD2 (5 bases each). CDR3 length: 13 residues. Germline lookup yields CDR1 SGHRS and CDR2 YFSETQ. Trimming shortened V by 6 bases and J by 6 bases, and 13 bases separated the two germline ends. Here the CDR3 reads CASTYSGANEQFF. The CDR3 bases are TGCGCCAGCACCTATTCCGGGGCCAATGAGCAGTTCTTC.

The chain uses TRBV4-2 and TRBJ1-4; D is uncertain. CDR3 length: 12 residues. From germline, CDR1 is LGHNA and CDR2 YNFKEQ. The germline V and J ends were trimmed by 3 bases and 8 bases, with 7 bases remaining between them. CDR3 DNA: TGTGCCAGCAGCCAGACGGGAGAAAAACTGTTTTTT. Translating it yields CASSQTGEKLFF.

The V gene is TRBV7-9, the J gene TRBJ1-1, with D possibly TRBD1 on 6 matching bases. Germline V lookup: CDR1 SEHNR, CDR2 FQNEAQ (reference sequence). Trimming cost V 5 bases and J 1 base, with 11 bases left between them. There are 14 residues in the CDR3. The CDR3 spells CASSPQTGNTEAFF. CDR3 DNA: TGTGCCAGCAGCCCCCAGACAGGGAACACTGAAGCTTTCTTT.

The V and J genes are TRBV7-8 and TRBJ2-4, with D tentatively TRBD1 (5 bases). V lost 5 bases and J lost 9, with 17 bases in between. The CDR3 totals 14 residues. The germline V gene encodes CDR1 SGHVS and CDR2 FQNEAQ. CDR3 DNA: TGTGCCAGCAGCGCCAGGGAACCCTTCACCATTCAGTACTTC. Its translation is CASSAREPFTIQYF. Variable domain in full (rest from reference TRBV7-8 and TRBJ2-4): GAGVSQSPRYKVAKRGQDVALRCDPISGHVSLFWYQQALGQGPEFLTYFQNEAQLDKSGLPSDRFFAERPEGSVSTLKIQRTQQEDSAVYLCASSAREPFTIQYFGAGTRLSVL.

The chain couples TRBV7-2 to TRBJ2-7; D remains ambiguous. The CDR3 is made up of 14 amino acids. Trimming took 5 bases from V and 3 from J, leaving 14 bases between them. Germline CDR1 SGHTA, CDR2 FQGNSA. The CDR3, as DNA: TGTGCCAGCAGCGTTACTTACGCCGGCTACGAGCAGTACTTC. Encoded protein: CASSVTYAGYEQYF.

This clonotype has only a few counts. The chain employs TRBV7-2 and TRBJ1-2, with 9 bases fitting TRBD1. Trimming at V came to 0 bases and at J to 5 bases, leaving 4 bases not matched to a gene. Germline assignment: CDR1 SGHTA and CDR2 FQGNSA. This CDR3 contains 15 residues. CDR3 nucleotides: TGTGCCAGCAGCTTAGCACAGGGGGCAGGTTATGGCTACACCTTC. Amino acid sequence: CASSLAQGAGYGYTF.

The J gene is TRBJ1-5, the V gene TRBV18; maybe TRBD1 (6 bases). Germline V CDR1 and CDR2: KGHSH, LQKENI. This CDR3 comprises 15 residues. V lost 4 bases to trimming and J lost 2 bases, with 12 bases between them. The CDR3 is CASSQGAGGNQPQHF. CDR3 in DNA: TGTGCCAGCTCACAAGGGGCAGGGGGCAATCAGCCCCAGCATTTT.

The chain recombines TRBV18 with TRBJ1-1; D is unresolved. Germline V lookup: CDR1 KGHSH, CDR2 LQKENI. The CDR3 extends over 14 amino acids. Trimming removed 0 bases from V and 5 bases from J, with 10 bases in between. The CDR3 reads CASSPPQRGTEAFF. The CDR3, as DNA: TGTGCCAGCTCACCACCGCAAAGAGGGACTGAAGCTTTCTTT.

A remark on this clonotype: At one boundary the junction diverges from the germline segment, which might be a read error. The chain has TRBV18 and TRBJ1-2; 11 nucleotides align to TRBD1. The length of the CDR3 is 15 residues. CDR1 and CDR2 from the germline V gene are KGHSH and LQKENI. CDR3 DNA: TGTCCCAGCTCACCGGATACACGGACAGGGGGCGACTACACCTTC. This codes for CPSSPDTRTGGDYTF.

The CDR3 DNA sequence: TGCGCCAGCAGCCAAGCTGGCGGACTACTAGGGCGGTACACCTTC. Translating gives CASSQAGGLLGRYTF. The chain couples TRBV4-1 to TRBJ1-2, with unresolved D. This CDR3 is built from 15 residues. V dropped 1 base and J dropped 11 bases, with 20 bases sitting between them. Per the germline V gene, CDR1 is MGHRA and CDR2 is YSYEKL.

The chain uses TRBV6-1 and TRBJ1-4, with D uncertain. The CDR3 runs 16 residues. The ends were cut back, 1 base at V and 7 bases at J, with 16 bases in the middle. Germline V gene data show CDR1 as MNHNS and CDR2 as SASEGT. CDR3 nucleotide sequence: TGTGCCAGCAGTGAAGTAGGTAGGACGCCTAGTGAAAAACTGTTTTTT. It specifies CASSEVGRTPSEKLFF.

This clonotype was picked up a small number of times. The CDR3 nucleotides are TGTGCCAGCAGTTACCCAGGGGAGACCCAGTACTTC. Translating it yields CASSYPGETQYF. J is TRBJ2-5 and V is TRBV12-3 or TRBV12-4; tentative D call: TRBD1 (5 bases). There are 12 residues in the CDR3. Trimming shortened V by 4 bases and J by 5 bases, and 8 bases separated the two germline ends.